These 16 T cell receptor beta chains share one sample of origin, sequenced in a study of T cells after posttransplantation cyclophosphamide. The naive gate required viable CD3+CD4+ or CD3+CD8+ cells with CCR7+CD45RA+CD45RO-CD95-CD27+CD28+ phenotype. Using immunoSEQ multiplex PCR, the repertoire was profiled, and TCRdb retains in-frame clones only, with some absent. Of some 33,000 clones listed, 90% to 95% were seen once; the top ten hold 0.1%. The sequencing sample was made of naive CD4+ T cells sorted from blood. The receptor source for this set is a man under 40 in good health and a related stem cell transplant donor.

The chain links TRBV28 to TRBJ1-1; no reliable D call. V shed 5 bases and J shed 1 base, with 11 bases lying between them. The CDR3 extends over 14 amino acids. Looked up from germline, CDR1 is MDHEN and CDR2 is SYDVKM. DNA for the CDR3: TGTGCCAGCAGTCCGCCGTCGGGGAACACTGAAGCTTTCTTT. This encodes CASSPPSGNTEAFF. Full variable domain (remainder filled in from reference TRBV28 and TRBJ1-1): DVKVTQSSRYLVKRTGEKVFLECVQDMDHENMFWYRQDPGLGLRLIYFSYDVKMKEKGDIPEGYSVSREKKERFSLILESASTNQTSMYLCASSPPSGNTEAFFGQGTRLTVV.

The chain uses TRBV4-2 and TRBJ2-3; 10 bases fit TRBD2. In germline, CDR1 is LGHNA, CDR2 YNFKEQ. The V and J ends lost 4 bases and 4 bases, in that order; junction bases with no gene match: 11. The CDR3 loop spans 17 amino acids. For the CDR3, the DNA is TGTGCCAGCAGCCCAAAATCTGCTAGCGGGGGTGCAGATACGCAGTATTTT. This translates into CASSPKSASGGADTQYF.

The chain couples TRBV18 to TRBJ1-4; D is unclear. Trimming left V 5 bases short and J 6 bases short, with 13 bases between. The CDR3 is 14 amino acids. Germline loops: CDR1 KGHSH, CDR2 LQKENI. CDR3 residues: CASSSSSGYEKLFF. The CDR3 nucleotides read TGTGCCAGCTCATCAAGTTCGGGGTATGAAAAACTGTTTTTT.

The chain is built from TRBV27 and TRBJ2-5, with D possibly being TRBD2 (5 bases). The CDR3 contains 13 residues. Germline V gives CDR1 MNHEY, CDR2 SMNVEV (reference sequence). The V end was cut by 6 bases, the J end by 5 bases, with 13 bases between. CDR3 DNA: TGTGCCAGCAGGGCGGGCCCAAGGGAGACCCAGTACTTC. It yields the protein CASRAGPRETQYF.

This sequence joins TRBV6-6 and TRBJ1-5, with 10 bases matching TRBD1. Per the germline V gene, CDR1 is MNHNY and CDR2 is SVGAGI (reference sequence). Trimming cost V 0 bases and J 6 bases; bases outside gene matches: 2. The CDR3 is made up of 15 amino acids. The CDR3 protein is CASSYSTGGGQPQHF. The CDR3 DNA sequence: TGTGCCAGCAGTTACTCGACAGGGGGCGGTCAGCCCCAGCATTTT.

The chain uses TRBV9 and TRBJ1-2; TRBD1 aligns across 11 bases. Germline lookup yields CDR1 SGDLS and CDR2 YYNGEE. Germline trimming cut 4 bases from V and 5 bases from J; bases unmatched to any gene: 7. This CDR3 region has 15 residues. The DNA of the CDR3 is TGTGCCAGCAGCTTACGGGGACAGGGGGGATATGGCTACACCTTC. Residues: CASSLRGQGGYGYTF.

This clone was seen just once. V gene TRBV6-1 combines with J gene TRBJ2-1; 14 bases are a match to TRBD2. From germline, CDR1 is MNHNS and CDR2 SASEGT. With 5 bases clipped from V and 4 bases from J, the junction kept 1 base outside the gene matches. The CDR3 has 15 residues. The CDR3 nucleotides are TGTGCCAGCAGTCGGACTAGCGGGGGGTACAATGAGCAGTTCTTC. It is translated as CASSRTSGGYNEQFF.

This chain links TRBV6-4 with TRBJ1-1; 8 nucleotides agree with TRBD1. Germline V CDR1 and CDR2: MRHNA, SNTAGT. The CDR3 spans 12 residues. The V gene end was trimmed by 4 bases and the J gene end by 7 bases; junction bases not matched to a gene: 2. CDR3 region: CASSGDRGEAFF. The CDR3 DNA reads TGTGCCAGCAGTGGCGACAGGGGTGAAGCTTTCTTT.

This clone was detected only once. V is TRBV6-1 and J is TRBJ1-2; D unclear. Germline V lookup: CDR1 MNHNS, CDR2 SASEGT. This CDR3 comprises 12 residues. V was clipped by 4 bases and J by 6 bases, with 9 bases between them. The DNA for the CDR3 is TGTGCCAGCAGTGGACATCGCAATGGCTACACCTTC. This encodes CASSGHRNGYTF.

The table lists this clone with a count of one. The chain recombines TRBV7-2 with TRBJ1-6, with D possibly matching TRBD1 (6 bases). Germline V CDR1 and CDR2: SGHTA, FQGNSA. Between the trimmed V and J ends, which lost 1 base and 9 bases, there was a span of 16 bases. The CDR3 is made up of 16 amino acids. The CDR3 is CASSLVRGTVFSPLHF. CDR3 nucleotide sequence: TGTGCCAGCAGCTTAGTGAGGGGGACGGTGTTTTCACCCCTCCACTTT.

The chain uses TRBV4-1 and TRBJ1-5; TRBD1 is a possible D gene (5 bases). Trimming took off 0 bases at V and 5 bases at J, with 11 bases between the two ends. Germline V CDR1 and CDR2: MGHRA, YSYEKL. CDR3 length: 15 residues. The CDR3 DNA sequence: TGCGCCAGCAGCCAAGACAGGGTGATGCATCAGCCCCAGCATTTT. Encoded protein: CASSQDRVMHQPQHF.

The V and J genes are TRBV4-3 and TRBJ2-1; D is unclear. Trimming stripped 0 bases from V and 6 bases from J, with 6 bases between. Germline-derived CDR1 and CDR2 are LGHNA and YSLEER. The CDR3 covers 13 residues. The CDR3 reads CASSQEYSNEQFF. The CDR3 nucleotides are TGCGCCAGCAGCCAAGAATACAGCAATGAGCAGTTCTTC.

The chain uses TRBV19 and TRBJ1-1; TRBD1 agrees at 11 bases. The CDR3 is 17 residues long. Germline values: CDR1 LNHDA, CDR2 SQIVND (reference sequence). V lost 3 bases and J lost 4; bases outside the gene matches: 10. The CDR3 nucleotides are TGTGCCAGTAGTATCAGGCCGGGACAGGGGGGTCCCACTGAAGCTTTCTTT. Residues: CASSIRPGQGGPTEAFF. The full variable domain, rest sourced from reference TRBV19 and TRBJ1-1, is DGGITQSPKYLFRKEGQNVTLSCEQNLNHDAMYWYRQDPGQGLRLIYYSQIVNDFQKGDIAEGYSVSREKKESFPLTVTSAQKNPTAFYLCASSIRPGQGGPTEAFFGQGTRLTVV.

The chain is built from TRBV4-1 and TRBJ1-2; weak D call: TRBD1 (5 bases). Trimming left V 0 bases short and J 2 bases short, with 13 bases between. The germline CDR1 and CDR2 sequences are MGHRA and YSYEKL. The length of the CDR3 is 16 residues. CDR3 in DNA: TGCGCCAGCAGCCAAGATTCGGGGGGGACCAACTATGGCTACACCTTC. Translated, it gives CASSQDSGGTNYGYTF.

This clone was found once. The chain is built from TRBV29-1 and TRBJ2-5; 8 nucleotides align to TRBD1. J was trimmed by 5 bases and V by 7 bases; bases with no gene match: 9. The germline CDR1 and CDR2 sequences are SQVTM and ANQGSEA. The CDR3 sequence is 13 residues long. The CDR3 loop is CSGLGQGWETQYF. CDR3 nucleotide sequence: TGCAGCGGCCTCGGACAGGGTTGGGAGACCCAGTACTTC.

This clone was observed a single time. The V call is TRBV6-1, the J call TRBJ1-1, with 8 bases identical to TRBD1. This CDR3 is built from 15 residues. Per germline, CDR1 MNHNS and CDR2 SASEGT. V was pared by 5 bases and J by 5 bases, with 10 bases of the junction left unmatched. The DNA of the CDR3 is TGTGCCAGCAGTTCTCCCAGGGGGCTCGGGACTGAAGCTTTCTTT. Its protein is CASSSPRGLGTEAFF.